This T cell receptor (beta chain) is drawn from a study of a mutant IDH1 vaccine in newly diagnosed glioma. Across the study: In weeks 1, 3, 5, 7, 11, 15, 19 and 23, patients were immunized, eight times in all.

Described time point: week 5, during vaccination. Every vaccination contained 300 ug of the mutant IDH1 20-mer peptide and was paired with topical imiquimod. Clones were read by immunoSEQ multiplex PCR, and TCRdb kept only the in-frame ones, dropping some. The table lists about 28,000 clones, 89% of them singletons. In regard to this clone: The antigen remains undetermined.

The source material was PBMCs, sampled from a glioma patient whose treatment included an IDH1 peptide vaccine. This TCR was recovered from a young man with glioma.

CDR3: CASSLEGGGGTEAFF. The DNA for the CDR3 is TGTGCCAGCAGCTTAGAGGGAGGGGGTGGCACTGAAGCTTTCTTT. The V gene is TRBV7-8, the J gene TRBJ1-1, with a weak D call TRBD1 (6 bases). CDR3 length: 15 residues. Trimming took 1 base from V and 4 from J, leaving 13 bases between them. The germline V gene has CDR1 SGHVS and CDR2 FQNEAQ.